Below are 4 T cell receptor beta chains sequenced from a single sample in a study of blood T cell repertoires in COVID-19. This table comes from immunoSEQ multiplex PCR, and its TCRdb copy is limited to in-frame clones, with some not included. The sample holds 240,000 or so clones, around 90% seen once. Sample: peripheral blood. All receptors come from a woman aged 30 to 39 with acute or convalescent COVID-19.

This clone was recorded once. The chain uses TRBV11-2 and TRBJ2-2; 8 bases map to TRBD1. The V gene end was trimmed by 5 bases and the J gene end by 0 bases; junction bases not matched to a gene: 8. Per germline, CDR1 SGHAT and CDR2 FQNNGV. The CDR3 runs 17 residues. The CDR3 here is CASSNQMDRANTGELFF. CDR3 bases: TGTGCCAGCAGCAATCAGATGGACAGGGCGAACACCGGGGAGCTGTTTTTT.

The chain carries TRBV10-1 and TRBJ2-1, with D perhaps matching TRBD1 (5 bases). There are 15 residues in the CDR3. CDR1 WNHNN and CDR2 SYGVQD come from the germline V gene (reference sequence). With 2 bases removed from V and 6 bases from J, the gap between germline ends came to 14 bases. The CDR3 sequence is CASSEILGLLNEQFF. Here the CDR3 DNA reads TGCGCCAGCAGTGAGATCTTGGGGCTCCTCAATGAGCAGTTCTTC.

V is TRBV7-2 and J is TRBJ1-5, with 7 bases lining up with TRBD1. The CDR3 is 13 amino acids. With V trimmed by 9 bases and J by 6 bases, 8 bases remained unmatched. Germline V gene lookup returns CDR1 SGHTA and CDR2 FQGNSA. CDR3 loop: CASKRTGLQPQHF. In DNA form, the CDR3 reads TGTGCCAGTAAAAGGACAGGACTTCAGCCCCAGCATTTT.

The rearrangement joins TRBV5-8 to TRBJ1-2; 9 positions agree with TRBD1. Germline trimming cut 7 bases from V and 4 bases from J; bases unmatched to any gene: 20. Germline V gene sequence: CDR1 SGHTS, CDR2 YDEGEE. CDR3 length: 18 residues. The CDR3 protein is CASLSWTGTGHGPYGYTF. The CDR3, as DNA: TGTGCCAGCCTTAGTTGGACCGGGACAGGGCACGGGCCCTATGGCTACACCTTC.